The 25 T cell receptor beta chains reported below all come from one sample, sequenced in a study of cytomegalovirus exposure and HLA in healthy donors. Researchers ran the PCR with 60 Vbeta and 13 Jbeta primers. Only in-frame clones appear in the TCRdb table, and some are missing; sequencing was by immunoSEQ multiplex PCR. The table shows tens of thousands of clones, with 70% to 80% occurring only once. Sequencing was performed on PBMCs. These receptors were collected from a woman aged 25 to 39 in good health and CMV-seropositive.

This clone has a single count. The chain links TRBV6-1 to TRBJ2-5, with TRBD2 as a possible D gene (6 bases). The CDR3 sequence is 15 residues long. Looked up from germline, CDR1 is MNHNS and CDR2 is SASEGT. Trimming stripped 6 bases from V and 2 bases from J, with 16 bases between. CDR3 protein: CASSRAGATQETQYF. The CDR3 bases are TGTGCCAGCAGCAGAGCGGGCGCGACACAAGAGACCCAGTACTTC.

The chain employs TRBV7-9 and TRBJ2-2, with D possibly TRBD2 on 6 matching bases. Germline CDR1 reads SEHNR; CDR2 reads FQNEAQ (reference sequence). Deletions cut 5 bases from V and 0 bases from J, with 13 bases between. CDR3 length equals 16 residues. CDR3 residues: CASSPLAHSNTGELFF. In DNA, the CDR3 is TGTGCCAGCAGCCCCCTAGCGCATTCGAACACCGGGGAGCTGTTTTTT.

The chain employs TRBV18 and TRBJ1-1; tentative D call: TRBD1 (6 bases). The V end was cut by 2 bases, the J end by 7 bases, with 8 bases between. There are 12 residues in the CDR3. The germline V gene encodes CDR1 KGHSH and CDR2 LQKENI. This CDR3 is CASSPIQGEAFF. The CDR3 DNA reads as TGTGCCAGCTCACCAATACAGGGTGAAGCTTTCTTT.

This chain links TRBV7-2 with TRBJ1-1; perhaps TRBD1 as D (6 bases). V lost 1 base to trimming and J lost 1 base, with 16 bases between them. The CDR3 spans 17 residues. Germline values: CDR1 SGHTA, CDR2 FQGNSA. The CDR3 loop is CASSLGGVQGSNTEAFF. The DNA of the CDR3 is TGTGCCAGCAGCTTAGGAGGGGTTCAGGGGTCGAACACTGAAGCTTTCTTT.

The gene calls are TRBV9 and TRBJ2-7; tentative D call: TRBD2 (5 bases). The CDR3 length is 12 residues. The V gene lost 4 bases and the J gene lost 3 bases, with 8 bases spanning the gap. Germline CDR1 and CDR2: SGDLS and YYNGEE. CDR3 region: CASSKGGYEQYF. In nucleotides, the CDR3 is TGTGCCAGCAGCAAAGGAGGCTACGAGCAGTACTTC.

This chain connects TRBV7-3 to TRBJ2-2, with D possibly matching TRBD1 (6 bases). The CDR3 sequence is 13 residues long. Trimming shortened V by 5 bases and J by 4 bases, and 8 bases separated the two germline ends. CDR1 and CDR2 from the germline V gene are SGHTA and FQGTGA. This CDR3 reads CASSRTATGELFF. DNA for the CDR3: TGTGCCAGCAGCCGGACAGCCACCGGGGAGCTGTTTTTT.

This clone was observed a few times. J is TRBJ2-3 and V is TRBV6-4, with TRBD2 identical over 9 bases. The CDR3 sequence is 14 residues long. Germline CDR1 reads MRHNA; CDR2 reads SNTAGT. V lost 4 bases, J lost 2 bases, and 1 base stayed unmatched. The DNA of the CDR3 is TGTGCCAGCAGTGGCGGGGGGGCCACAGATACGCAGTATTTT. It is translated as CASSGGGATDTQYF.

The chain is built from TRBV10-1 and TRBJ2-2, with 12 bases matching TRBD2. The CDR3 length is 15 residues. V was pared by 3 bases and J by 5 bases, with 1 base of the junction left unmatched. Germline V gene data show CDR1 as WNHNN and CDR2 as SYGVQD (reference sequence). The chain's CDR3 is CASSDLAGGTGELFF. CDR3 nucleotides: TGCGCCAGCAGTGACCTAGCGGGAGGGACCGGGGAGCTGTTTTTT.

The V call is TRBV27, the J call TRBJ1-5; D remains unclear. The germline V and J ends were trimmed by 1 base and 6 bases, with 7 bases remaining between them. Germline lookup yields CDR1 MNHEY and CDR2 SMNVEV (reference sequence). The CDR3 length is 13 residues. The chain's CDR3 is CASSLFWLQPQHF. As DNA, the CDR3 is TGTGCCAGCAGTTTATTCTGGCTTCAGCCCCAGCATTTT.

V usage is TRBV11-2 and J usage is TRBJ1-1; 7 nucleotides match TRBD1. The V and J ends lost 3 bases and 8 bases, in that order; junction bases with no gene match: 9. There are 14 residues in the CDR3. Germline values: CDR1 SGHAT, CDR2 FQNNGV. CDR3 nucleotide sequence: TGTGCCAGCAGCTTGCCGAGACAGGGTCCAGAAGCTTTCTTT. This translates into CASSLPRQGPEAFF.

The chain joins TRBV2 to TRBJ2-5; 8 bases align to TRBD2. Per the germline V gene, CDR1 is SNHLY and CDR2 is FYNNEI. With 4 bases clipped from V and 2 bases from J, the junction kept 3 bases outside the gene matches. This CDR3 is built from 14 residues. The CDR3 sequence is CASSGTSSQETQYF. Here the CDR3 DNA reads TGTGCCAGCAGTGGGACTAGCTCTCAAGAGACCCAGTACTTC.

For the CDR3, the DNA is TGCAGCGTTGAACAGGCTAACACAGATACGCAGTATTTT. Amino acid sequence: CSVEQANTDTQYF. The chain uses TRBV29-1 and TRBJ2-3; D unresolved. Between the trimmed V and J ends, which lost 2 bases and 2 bases, there was a span of 8 bases. The CDR3 length is 13 residues. The germline V gene has CDR1 SQVTM and CDR2 ANQGSEA.

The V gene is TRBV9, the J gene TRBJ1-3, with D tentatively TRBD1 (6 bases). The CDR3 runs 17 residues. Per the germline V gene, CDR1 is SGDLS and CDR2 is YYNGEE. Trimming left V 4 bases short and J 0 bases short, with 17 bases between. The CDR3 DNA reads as TGTGCCAGCAGCCCTTCTCTACAGGGCTCCTCTGGAAACACCATATATTTT. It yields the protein CASSPSLQGSSGNTIYF.

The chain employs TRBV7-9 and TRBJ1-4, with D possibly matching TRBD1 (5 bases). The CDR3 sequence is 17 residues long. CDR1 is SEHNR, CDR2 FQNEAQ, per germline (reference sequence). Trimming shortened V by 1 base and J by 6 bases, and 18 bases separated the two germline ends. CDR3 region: CASSLGIRRAFDEKLFF. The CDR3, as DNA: TGTGCCAGCAGCTTAGGGATCCGCAGGGCCTTTGATGAAAAACTGTTTTTT.

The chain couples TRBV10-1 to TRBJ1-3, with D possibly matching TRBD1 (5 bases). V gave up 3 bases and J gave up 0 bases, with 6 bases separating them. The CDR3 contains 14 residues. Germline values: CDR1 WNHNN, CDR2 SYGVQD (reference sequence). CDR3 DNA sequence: TGCGCCAGCAGTGACCAGGGCTCTGGAAACACCATATATTTT. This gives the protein CASSDQGSGNTIYF.

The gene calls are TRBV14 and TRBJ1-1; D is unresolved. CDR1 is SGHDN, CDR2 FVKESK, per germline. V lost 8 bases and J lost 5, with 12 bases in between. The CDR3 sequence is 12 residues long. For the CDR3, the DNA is TGTGCCAGCCGGAGAGGAGGGACTGAAGCTTTCTTT. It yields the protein CASRRGGTEAFF.

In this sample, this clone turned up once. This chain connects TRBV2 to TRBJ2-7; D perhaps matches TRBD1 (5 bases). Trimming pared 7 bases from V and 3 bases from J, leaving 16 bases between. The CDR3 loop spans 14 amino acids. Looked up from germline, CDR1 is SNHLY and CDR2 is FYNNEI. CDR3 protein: CASKLDRGGYEQYF. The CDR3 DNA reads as TGTGCCAGCAAATTGGATAGGGGCGGCTACGAGCAGTACTTC.

The CDR3: CASSLQGAEETQYF. CDR3 nucleotide sequence: TGTGCCAGCAGCTTACAAGGGGCGGAAGAGACCCAGTACTTC. This chain joins TRBV5-4 and TRBJ2-5, with D perhaps matching TRBD1 (5 bases). CDR3 length: 14 amino acids. CDR1 is SGHNT and CDR2 is YYREEE in the germline V gene (reference sequence). With 2 bases removed from V and 3 bases from J, the gap between germline ends came to 11 bases.

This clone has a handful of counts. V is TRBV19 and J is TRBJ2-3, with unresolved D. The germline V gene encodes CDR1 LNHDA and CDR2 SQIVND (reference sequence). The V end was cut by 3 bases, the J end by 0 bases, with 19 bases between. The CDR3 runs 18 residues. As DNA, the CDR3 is TGTGCCAGTAGTATGACGCCCCACACAGTTTATAGCACAGATACGCAGTATTTT. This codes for CASSMTPHTVYSTDTQYF.

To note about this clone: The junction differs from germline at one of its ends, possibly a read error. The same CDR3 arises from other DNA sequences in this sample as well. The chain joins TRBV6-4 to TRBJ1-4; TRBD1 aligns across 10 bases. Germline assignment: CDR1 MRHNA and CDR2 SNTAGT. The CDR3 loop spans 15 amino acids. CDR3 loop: CASRRTGGANEKLFF. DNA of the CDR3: TGTGCCAGCAGACGGACAGGGGGAGCGAATGAAAAACTGTTTTTC.

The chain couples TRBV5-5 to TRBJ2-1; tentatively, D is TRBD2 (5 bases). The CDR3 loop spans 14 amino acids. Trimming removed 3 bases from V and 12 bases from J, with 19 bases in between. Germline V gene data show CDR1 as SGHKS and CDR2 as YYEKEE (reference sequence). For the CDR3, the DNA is TGTGCCAGCAGCTCTATCTCCCATCCCGAGGGGCAGTTCTTC. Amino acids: CASSSISHPEGQFF.

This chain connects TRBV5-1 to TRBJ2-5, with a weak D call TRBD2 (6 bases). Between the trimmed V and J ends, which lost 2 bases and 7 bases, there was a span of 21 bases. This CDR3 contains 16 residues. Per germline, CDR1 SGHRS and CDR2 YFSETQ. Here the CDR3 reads CASSFSASEGLGTQYF. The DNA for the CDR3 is TGCGCCAGCAGCTTCTCGGCTAGCGAAGGGCTTGGGACCCAGTACTTC.

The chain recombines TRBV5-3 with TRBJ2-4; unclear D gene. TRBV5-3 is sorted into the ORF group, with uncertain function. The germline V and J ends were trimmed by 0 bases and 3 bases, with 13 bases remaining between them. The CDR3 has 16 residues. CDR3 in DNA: TGTGCCAGAAGCTTGGGACCTCGTCGAGGCAAAAACATTCAGTACTTC. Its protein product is CARSLGPRRGKNIQYF.

The CDR3 DNA sequence: TGTGCCAGCAGTCCCCTCGTACAGGGCGGCGAGCAGTACTTC. The encoded protein is CASSPLVQGGEQYF. The rearrangement links TRBV5-4 to TRBJ2-7; D is possibly TRBD1 (6 bases). The CDR3 runs to 14 residues. Germline CDR1 reads SGHNT; CDR2 reads YYREEE (reference sequence). V was trimmed by 5 bases and J by 6 bases, leaving 18 bases between them.

The CDR3 DNA sequence: TGTGCCAGCAGCGTAGGGACTGCCCGCACAGATACGCAGTATTTT. The encoded protein is CASSVGTARTDTQYF. V and J are TRBV9 and TRBJ2-3; possible D gene TRBD2, 5 bases. The CDR3 has 15 amino acids. With 0 bases removed from V and 1 base from J, the gap between germline ends came to 9 bases. In germline, CDR1 is SGDLS, CDR2 YYNGEE.